The 5 T cell receptor beta chains below all came from one sample that was sequenced in a study of T cells after yellow fever vaccination. Via MiXCR, TCRdb re-called the 5' RACE reads, giving one row per CDR3 protein. This sample has a few hundred thousand distinct CDR3 sequences, with roughly 5% found just once. The sample in question was CD4+ T cells sorted from PBMCs, obtained on the day of the yellow fever booster vaccination. The receptors come from a man aged 18 to 30 who received the YFV17D yellow fever vaccine.

This clonotype was seen at least ten times. The chain recombines TRBV6-5 with TRBJ1-2; weak D call: TRBD1 (5 bases). The germline CDR1 and CDR2 sequences are MNHEY and SVGAGI. CDR3 size: 15 residues. V lost 4 bases and J lost 9, with 21 bases in between. The CDR3 reads CASSSRGTAGRSYTF. The CDR3 DNA follows: TGTGCCAGCAGTTCCCGGGGGACGGCGGGAAGGAGCTACACCTTC.

In its sample, this clonotype was seen many times. V gene TRBV7-2 combines with J gene TRBJ1-2; 9 bases match TRBD1. This CDR3 is built from 15 residues. V was pared by 5 bases and J by 8 bases, with 12 bases of the junction left unmatched. Per the germline V gene, CDR1 is SGHTA and CDR2 is FQGNSA. The CDR3 loop is CASSLRDREGGGYTF. DNA of the CDR3: TGTGCCAGCAGCCTAAGGGACAGGGAAGGTGGAGGCTACACCTTC.

There are a few counts of this clonotype. This sequence joins TRBV21-1 and TRBJ2-4. TRBV21-1 is reported as a pseudogene. The CDR3 covers 16 residues. CDR3: CASSKTSIGAKNIQYF. The CDR3 region has the DNA TGTGCCAGCAGCAAAACCTCGATCGGGGCCAAAAACATTCAGTACTTC.

J is TRBJ1-2 and V is TRBV6-2 or TRBV6-3, with 9 bases identical to TRBD1. V was clipped by 10 bases and J by 11 bases; unmatched bases: 14. CDR1 and CDR2 from the germline V gene are MNHEY and SVGEGT. The CDR3 totals 13 residues. The chain's CDR3 is CAISPSTGGVYTF. The CDR3 nucleotides read TGTGCCATCAGCCCTTCGACAGGGGGGGTGTACACCTTC.

The chain has TRBV20-1 and TRBJ1-6; 12 nucleotides align to TRBD1. The CDR3 contains 15 residues. With V trimmed by 6 bases and J by 8 bases, 8 bases remained unmatched. Germline loops: CDR1 DFQATT, CDR2 SNEGSKA (reference sequence). The CDR3 here is CSAWDRGQGDSPLHF. In DNA, the CDR3 is TGCAGTGCATGGGACAGGGGGCAGGGGGATTCACCCCTCCACTTT.